Shown below are 30 T cell receptor beta chains from a single sample sequenced in a study of CD8+ T cells in alopecia areata. As for treatment: oral pan-JAK inhibitor, 5-10 mg twice daily. It was cDNA, reverse transcribed from extracted RNA, that served as the sequencing template. Libraries were prepared by immunoSEQ multiplex PCR; TCRdb keeps only in-frame clonotypes and omits some of them. The sample lists over 100,000 clones, around 56% seen once, with roughly 0.5% in the top ten. The sample in question was CD4+ T cells sorted from blood, obtained at week 4, from a patient treated with tofacitinib. The receptors were sampled from a human donor with alopecia areata.

This clone has a handful of counts. This chain connects TRBV30 to TRBJ2-2, with 8 bases matching TRBD1. Germline CDR1 and CDR2: GTSNPN and SVGIG (reference sequence). V gave up 8 bases and J gave up 0 bases; unmatched junction bases: 8. The CDR3 totals 15 residues. The CDR3 here is CAGKKTGANTGELFF. CDR3 DNA: TGTGCCGGAAAAAAGACAGGGGCGAACACCGGGGAGCTGTTTTTT.

The chain has TRBV30 and TRBJ1-1; D is uncertain. V was cut by 2 bases and J by 4 bases, with 11 bases left in between. The V gene's germline CDR1 is GTSNPN and CDR2 SVGIG (reference sequence). There are 13 residues in the CDR3. CDR3 loop: CAWSRTGVTEAFF. CDR3 nucleotide sequence: TGTGCCTGGAGTAGGACGGGAGTCACTGAAGCTTTCTTT.

This clone was observed a few times. V usage is TRBV19 and J usage is TRBJ2-1, with 9 bases lining up with TRBD2. V shed 9 bases, J shed 6 bases, and the junction held 15 bases outside the gene matches. The CDR3 contains 16 residues. Germline CDR1 LNHDA, CDR2 SQIVND (reference sequence). This CDR3 is CASTPRSLAGTNEQFF. CDR3 in DNA: TGTGCCAGCACCCCTCGAAGTCTAGCGGGGACCAATGAGCAGTTCTTC.

The chain is built from TRBV19 and TRBJ1-2; D not resolved. From germline, CDR1 is LNHDA and CDR2 SQIVND (reference sequence). Trimming pared 3 bases from V and 6 bases from J, leaving 8 bases between. CDR3 length equals 12 residues. The CDR3 DNA reads as TGTGCCAGTAGTATGCGAACTAATGGCTACACCTTC. Amino acid sequence: CASSMRTNGYTF.

This chain links TRBV29-1 with TRBJ2-2; 10 bases are a match to TRBD1. CDR1 and CDR2 from the germline V gene are SQVTM and ANQGSEA. The V segment lost 7 bases and the J segment 6 bases; nucleotides outside the gene matches: 2. There are 12 residues in the CDR3. CDR3 in amino acids: CSGGTGAGELFF. CDR3 coding DNA: TGCAGCGGAGGGACAGGGGCCGGGGAGCTGTTTTTT.

The chain employs TRBV27 and TRBJ2-5, with TRBD1 matching 7 bases. This CDR3 is 11 amino acids long. In germline, CDR1 is MNHEY, CDR2 SMNVEV (reference sequence). The J segment lost 14 bases and the V segment lost 6 bases, leaving 9 bases of the junction unmatched. CDR3 nucleotide sequence: TGTGCCAGCAGCACTACAGGGGTTCTATACTTC. As protein: CASSTTGVLYF.

V is TRBV6-5 and J is TRBJ1-2; possible D gene TRBD1, 5 bases. Trimming removed 7 bases from V and 5 bases from J, with 14 bases in between. The CDR3 loop spans 13 amino acids. CDR1 and CDR2 from the germline V gene are MNHEY and SVGAGI. Here the CDR3 DNA reads TGTGCCAGCACGAGACAGAGACAATATGGCTACACCTTC. It codes for CASTRQRQYGYTF.

V usage is TRBV4-3 and J usage is TRBJ1-2; D is unclear. V lost 0 bases and J lost 12, with 8 bases in between. Germline CDR1 and CDR2: LGHNA and YSLEER. CDR3 length: 11 residues. The CDR3 protein is CASSQDGEDTF. Written as DNA, the CDR3 is TGCGCCAGCAGCCAAGATGGGGAGGACACCTTC.

This chain joins TRBV5-1 and TRBJ2-7; 7 bases line up with TRBD2. Trimming removed 2 bases from V and 2 bases from J; junction bases left unmatched: 4. The CDR3 has 14 amino acids. Germline assignment: CDR1 SGHRS and CDR2 YFSETQ. The CDR3 nucleotides are TGCGCCAGCAGCTTCGCTAGCGGACCCTACGAGCAGTACTTC. This translates into CASSFASGPYEQYF.

This clone was seen a few times. This chain joins TRBV7-9 and TRBJ2-2; D perhaps matches TRBD2 (5 bases). Germline V CDR1 and CDR2: SEHNR, FQNEAQ (reference sequence). Trimming pared 1 base from V and 6 bases from J, leaving 12 bases between. CDR3 length equals 15 residues. Here the CDR3 DNA reads TGTGCCAGCAGCTTAGATTCAGGAGCGGCCGGGGAGCTGTTTTTT. Protein sequence: CASSLDSGAAGELFF.

The J gene is TRBJ1-2, the V gene TRBV4-1; D is possibly TRBD1 (6 bases). CDR3 length: 15 residues. Germline V gene data show CDR1 as MGHRA and CDR2 as YSYEKL. The V gene lost 2 bases and the J gene lost 4 bases, with 14 bases spanning the gap. The CDR3 nucleotides read TGCGCCAGCAGCCAACCTGCCTGGGGGCTCTATGGCTACACCTTC. Encoded protein: CASSQPAWGLYGYTF.

V is TRBV6-5 and J is TRBJ2-7; tentative D call: TRBD1 (7 bases). Germline V gives CDR1 MNHEY, CDR2 SVGAGI. The CDR3 has 13 amino acids. V was clipped by 7 bases and J by 5 bases, with 15 bases between them. The CDR3 sequence is CASKAGGRHEQYF. CDR3 sequence (DNA): TGTGCCAGCAAGGCAGGGGGGAGGCACGAGCAGTACTTC.

This clone was seen a handful of times. At one of its ends the junction is not consistent with the germline gene, which may arise from a read error. The V and J genes are TRBV5-5 and TRBJ2-1; D is unresolved. The CDR3 runs 15 residues. Germline values: CDR1 SGHKS, CDR2 YYEKEE (reference sequence). The chain's CDR3 is CASSQGPGSYNEQFF. CDR3 in DNA: TGCGCCAGCAGCCAAGGTCCGGGCTCCTACAATGAGCAGTTCTTC.

The chain is built from TRBV29-1 and TRBJ1-6; the match to TRBD1 covers 8 bases. The CDR3 has 14 amino acids. Germline V gene data show CDR1 as SQVTM and CDR2 as ANQGSEA. Losses at the gene ends were 7 bases for V and 3 bases for J; bases not matched to a gene: 5. The CDR3 coding sequence is TGCAGCGCACTAACAGGGGGCTATAATTCACCCCTCCACTTT. The encoded protein is CSALTGGYNSPLHF.

The chain recombines TRBV6-5 with TRBJ2-6, with 7 nucleotides matching TRBD1. The V and J ends lost 8 bases and 0 bases, in that order; junction bases with no gene match: 4. Germline V gives CDR1 MNHEY, CDR2 SVGAGI. The CDR3 runs to 15 residues. In DNA form, the CDR3 reads TGTGCCAGCCGGACAGGCGCCTCTGGGGCCAACGTCCTGACTTTC. This encodes CASRTGASGANVLTF.

In this sample, this clone turned up a few times. The chain links TRBV5-1 to TRBJ2-4; D remains unclear. In germline, CDR1 is SGHRS, CDR2 YFSETQ. This CDR3 spans 15 amino acids. The V gene lost 0 bases and the J gene lost 3 bases, with 10 bases spanning the gap. The DNA for the CDR3 is TGCGCCAGCAGCTTGGAAGCGTCAGGCAAAAACATTCAGTACTTC. The encoded protein is CASSLEASGKNIQYF. The full variable domain, in which reference TRBV5-1 and TRBJ2-4 provide the parts outside the CDR3, is KAGVTQTPRYLIKTRGQQVTLSCSPISGHRSVSWYQQTPGQGLQFLFEYFSETQRNKGNFPGRFSGRQFSNSRSEMNVSTLELGDSALYLCASSLEASGKNIQYFGAGTRLSVL.

The chain combines TRBV29-1 with TRBJ1-1; 9 bases align to TRBD1. This CDR3 has 14 amino acids. Trimming took 4 bases from V and 4 from J; bases not matched to a gene: 7. CDR1 is SQVTM and CDR2 is ANQGSEA in the germline V gene. The CDR3 coding sequence is TGCAGCGTTGTCGACAGGGGGAGGGTCACTGAAGCTTTCTTT. Translation: CSVVDRGRVTEAFF.

This clone has only a few counts. V usage is TRBV7-9 and J usage is TRBJ2-7; D is unresolved. Trimming took off 1 base at V and 6 bases at J, with 13 bases between the two ends. Germline CDR1 reads SEHNR; CDR2 reads FQNEAQ (reference sequence). The CDR3 extends over 14 amino acids. The CDR3 nucleotides read TGTGCCAGCAGCTTAGAAGGAGTAGCCGGCGAGCAGTACTTC. Translated: CASSLEGVAGEQYF.

The chain recombines TRBV29-1 with TRBJ1-1; D uncertain. Trimming took off 4 bases at V and 8 bases at J, with 14 bases between the two ends. The CDR3 runs 12 residues. Germline CDR1 SQVTM, CDR2 ANQGSEA. Written as DNA, the CDR3 is TGCAGCGTTGTCCGGGGTTTAAACGAAGCTTTCTTT. Amino acids: CSVVRGLNEAFF.

The V and J genes are TRBV6-4 and TRBJ1-5, with a possible D match to TRBD1 (6 bases). With 3 bases removed from V and 6 bases from J, the gap between germline ends came to 9 bases. The CDR3 length is 13 residues. Germline lookup yields CDR1 MRHNA and CDR2 SNTAGT. This CDR3 is CASSEQGGQPQHF. DNA for the CDR3: TGTGCCAGCAGTGAACAGGGAGGTCAGCCCCAGCATTTT.

This clone occurred a few times. The chain joins TRBV5-1 to TRBJ2-7, with D unclear. The CDR3 length is 16 residues. The germline V gene encodes CDR1 SGHRS and CDR2 YFSETQ. V gave up 4 bases and J gave up 0 bases, with 17 bases separating them. The CDR3 DNA follows: TGCGCCAGCAGCCCGGACCAAGGGATGAGCTCCTACGAGCAGTACTTC. It specifies CASSPDQGMSSYEQYF.

The V gene is TRBV27, the J gene TRBJ2-1; 12 bases fit TRBD2. The CDR3 totals 17 residues. J was trimmed by 7 bases and V by 8 bases; bases with no gene match: 15. CDR1 and CDR2 from the germline V gene are MNHEY and SMNVEV (reference sequence). CDR3 sequence (DNA): TGTGCCAGCCGACCGACTCTCTGGACTAGCGGGAAGAATGAGCAGTTCTTC. This codes for CASRPTLWTSGKNEQFF.

The chain recombines TRBV23-1 with TRBJ1-5; 7 bases line up with TRBD1. TRBV23-1 has ORF status, its function being uncertain. J lost 2 bases, V lost 7 bases, and 8 bases had no gene match. The CDR3 spans 15 residues. In DNA, the CDR3 is TGCGCCAGCACCCAGACAGGGAGTGGCAATCAGCCCCAGCATTTT. This codes for CASTQTGSGNQPQHF.

Worth noting for this clone: Other DNA sequences in the sample encode the same CDR3. The V gene is TRBV4-1, the J gene TRBJ1-1; D gene unclear. V lost 3 bases and J 0 bases, leaving 8 bases between the germline ends. CDR1 and CDR2 from the germline V gene are MGHRA and YSYEKL. The CDR3 extends over 14 amino acids. In DNA form, the CDR3 reads TGCGCCAGCAGCCAGCTGACGGTGAACACTGAAGCTTTCTTT. This gives the protein CASSQLTVNTEAFF.

The sample holds a few counts of this clone. The V gene is TRBV30, the J gene TRBJ2-7; D remains unclear. Germline V gene lookup returns CDR1 GTSNPN and CDR2 SVGIG (reference sequence). Trimming took off 1 base at V and 5 bases at J, with 6 bases between the two ends. The CDR3 is 11 residues long. The CDR3 region is CAWSGADEQYF. CDR3 in DNA: TGTGCCTGGAGTGGGGCCGACGAGCAGTACTTC. The full variable domain, rest sourced from reference TRBV30 and TRBJ2-7, is SQTIHQWPATLVQPVGSPLSLECTVEGTSNPNLYWYRQAAGRGLQLLFYSVGIGQISSEVPQNLSASRPQDRQFILSSKKLLLSDSGFYLCAWSGADEQYFGPGTRLTVT.

The V and J genes are TRBV27 and TRBJ2-2, with 10 nucleotides matching TRBD1. The germline CDR1 and CDR2 sequences are MNHEY and SMNVEV (reference sequence). This CDR3 is 15 amino acids long. V gave up 1 base and J gave up 8 bases; unmatched junction bases: 4. CDR3 protein: CASSLLGQGFGELFF. In DNA form, the CDR3 reads TGTGCCAGCAGTTTATTGGGACAGGGGTTTGGGGAGCTGTTTTTT.

This chain links TRBV29-1 with TRBJ2-3; 9 nucleotides agree with TRBD2. Germline V gene lookup returns CDR1 SQVTM and CDR2 ANQGSEA. The CDR3 has 16 amino acids. V lost 5 bases and J lost 6; bases outside the gene matches: 15. The CDR3 nucleotides read TGCAGCGTTCGAAGGGGACTAGCCAATCCGGCGGATACGCAGTATTTT. This encodes CSVRRGLANPADTQYF.

V is TRBV5-1 and J is TRBJ2-1; TRBD2 agrees at 9 bases. This CDR3 has 15 residues. With 4 bases clipped from V and 6 bases from J, the junction kept 8 bases outside the gene matches. CDR1 SGHRS and CDR2 YFSETQ come from the germline V gene. The CDR3 is CASSDSGSFGNEQFF. The DNA for the CDR3 is TGCGCCAGCAGCGATAGCGGGAGTTTTGGCAATGAGCAGTTCTTC.

The V gene is TRBV19, the J gene TRBJ1-1; maybe TRBD1 (5 bases). V lost 6 bases and J lost 1, with 18 bases in between. This CDR3 contains 16 residues. Germline CDR1 reads LNHDA; CDR2 reads SQIVND (reference sequence). The CDR3 bases are TGTGCCAGTAGCCGAGACCAATGGGGGGGGAACACTGAAGCTTTCTTT. It encodes CASSRDQWGGNTEAFF. Supplemented by reference TRBV19 and TRBJ1-1, the full variable domain reads DGGITQSPKYLFRKEGQNVTLSCEQNLNHDAMYWYRQDPGQGLRLIYYSQIVNDFQKGDIAEGYSVSREKKESFPLTVTSAQKNPTAFYLCASSRDQWGGNTEAFFGQGTRLTVV.

V usage is TRBV7-2 and J usage is TRBJ2-3, with 15 positions matching TRBD2. CDR3 size: 16 residues. Germline V gene lookup returns CDR1 SGHTA and CDR2 FQGNSA. Trimming removed 3 bases from V and 5 bases from J; junction bases left unmatched: 3. As DNA, the CDR3 is TGTGCCAGCAGCTTTGGACTAGCGGGGGGGCAAGATACGCAGTATTTT. Amino acid sequence: CASSFGLAGGQDTQYF.